These 9 T cell receptor beta chains were sequenced from one sample in a study of technical replicates of blood from a handful of donors (dated by TCRdb to 2016 to 2017). The protocol used for the library was the immunoSEQ multiplex PCR assay. TCRdb mirrors the immuneACCESS table, restricted to in-frame sequences. Some clones are absent from its copies; in checked studies, under half trace to an unresolved V gene, and the reason for the others is unknown. This sample holds 80,000 or so clones; over 95% were observed only once. The ten largest make up around 0.2% of the sample. Sequenced input: T cells isolated from PBMCs. These receptors came from a human donor in good health.

The rearrangement links TRBV9 to TRBJ2-2; 7 bases agree with TRBD2. The V gene's germline CDR1 is SGDLS and CDR2 YYNGEE. Trimming cost V 2 bases and J 2 bases; bases outside gene matches: 6. The CDR3 runs to 16 residues. The CDR3 here is CASSVSSGGNTGELFF. In nucleotides, the CDR3 is TGTGCCAGCAGCGTTTCTAGCGGAGGTAACACCGGGGAGCTGTTTTTT.

This clone was seen just once. The rearrangement uses TRBV18 and TRBJ1-1; 9 bases match TRBD1. CDR1 is KGHSH, CDR2 LQKENI, per germline. This CDR3 is 16 amino acids long. Germline trimming cut 5 bases from V and 1 base from J; bases unmatched to any gene: 8. The CDR3 sequence: CASSGTGLAPNTEAFF. In DNA, the CDR3 is TGTGCCAGCTCAGGGACAGGGCTAGCCCCGAACACTGAAGCTTTCTTT.

This sequence joins TRBV4-1 and TRBJ2-1, with 8 bases identical to TRBD2. This CDR3 has 18 residues. Germline V gene data show CDR1 as MGHRA and CDR2 as YSYEKL. V lost 6 bases to trimming and J lost 7 bases; unmatched junction nucleotides: 20. The CDR3 here is CASRRTQAGVNNWNEQFF. The CDR3 coding sequence is TGCGCCAGCAGACGCACCCAAGCGGGAGTAAATAATTGGAATGAGCAGTTCTTC.

The J gene is TRBJ2-7, the V gene TRBV5-6; D gene unclear. CDR3 size: 14 residues. V lost 3 bases, J lost 5 bases, and 15 bases lay in between. CDR1 and CDR2 from the germline V gene are SGHDT and YYEEEE. The CDR3 here is CASSSALVLHEQYF. CDR3 bases: TGTGCCAGCAGCTCGGCTCTAGTACTCCACGAGCAGTACTTC.

This chain joins TRBV5-6 and TRBJ2-1, with 8 bases matching TRBD2. CDR1 SGHDT and CDR2 YYEEEE come from the germline V gene. V shed 3 bases and J 5 bases; nucleotides not matched to a gene: 1. The CDR3 contains 13 residues. The CDR3 DNA reads as TGTGCCAGCAGCTGGACTAGCAACAATGAGCAGTTCTTC. As protein: CASSWTSNNEQFF.

The chain carries TRBV11-3 and TRBJ2-5; 10 bases map to TRBD1. CDR3 size: 15 residues. V was pared by 5 bases and J by 4 bases, with 7 bases of the junction left unmatched. Germline values: CDR1 SGHNT, CDR2 YENEEA. For the CDR3, the DNA is TGTGCCAGCAGCCACAGACAGGGGGCCGGAGAGACCCAGTACTTC. As protein: CASSHRQGAGETQYF.

The gene calls are TRBV13 and TRBJ2-3, with a possible D match to TRBD2 (6 bases). Germline CDR1 reads PRHDT; CDR2 reads FYEKMQ (reference sequence). This CDR3 spans 14 amino acids. Trimming shortened V by 5 bases and J by 4 bases, and 13 bases separated the two germline ends. CDR3 coding DNA: TGTGCCAGCAGCCCTACATCTAGCGCAGATACGCAGTATTTT. Translated: CASSPTSSADTQYF.

This chain links TRBV5-6 with TRBJ2-5; D unclear. The CDR3 runs to 15 residues. Germline CDR1 is SGHDT and CDR2 is YYEEEE. V was clipped by 4 bases and J by 1 base, with 14 bases between them. The CDR3 reads CASSPLNQIQETQYF. The CDR3 bases are TGTGCCAGCAGCCCTCTCAACCAGATCCAAGAGACCCAGTACTTC.

The chain joins TRBV7-2 to TRBJ2-1, with 8 bases lining up with TRBD2. The CDR3 is made up of 17 amino acids. CDR1 and CDR2 (germline): SGHTA, FQGNSA. The junction had 16 bases not matched to a gene; V was cut back by 4 bases and J by 8 bases. CDR3 DNA sequence: TGTGCCAGCAGCTCCCCTCCCGGGACTAGTCCATTCGATGAGCAGTTCTTC. Amino acids: CASSSPPGTSPFDEQFF.